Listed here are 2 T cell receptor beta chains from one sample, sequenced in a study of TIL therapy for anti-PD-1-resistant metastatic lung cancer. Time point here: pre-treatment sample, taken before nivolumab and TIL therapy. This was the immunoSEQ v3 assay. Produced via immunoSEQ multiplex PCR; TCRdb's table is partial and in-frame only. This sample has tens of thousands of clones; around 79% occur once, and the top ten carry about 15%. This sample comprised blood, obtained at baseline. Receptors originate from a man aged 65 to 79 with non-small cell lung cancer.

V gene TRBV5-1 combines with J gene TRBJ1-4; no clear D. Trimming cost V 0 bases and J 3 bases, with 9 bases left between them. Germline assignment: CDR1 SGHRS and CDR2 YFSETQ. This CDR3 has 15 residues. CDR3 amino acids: CASSLDPGSNEKLFF. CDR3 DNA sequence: TGCGCCAGCAGCTTGGATCCGGGTTCTAATGAAAAACTGTTTTTT.

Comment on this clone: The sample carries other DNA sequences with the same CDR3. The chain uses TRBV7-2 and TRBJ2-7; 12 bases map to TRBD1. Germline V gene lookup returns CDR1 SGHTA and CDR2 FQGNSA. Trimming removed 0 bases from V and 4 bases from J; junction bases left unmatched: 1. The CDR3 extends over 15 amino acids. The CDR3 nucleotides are TGTGCCAGCAGCTTAGCGGGACAGGGGGCATACGAGCAGTACTTC. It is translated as CASSLAGQGAYEQYF. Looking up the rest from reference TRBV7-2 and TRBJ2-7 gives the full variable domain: GAGVSQSPSNKVTEKGKDVELRCDPISGHTALYWYRQSLGQGLEFLIYFQGNSAPDKSGLPSDRFSAERTGGSVSTLTIQRTQQEDSAVYLCASSLAGQGAYEQYFGPGTRLTVT.